Listed below are T cell receptor beta chains from one sample, sequenced in a study of vaccination and CD4 T cells after COVID-19. No antigens are known for them. TCRdb re-called the PCR reads through MiXCR, storing one row per CDR3 protein. Of 20,000 to 30,000 distinct CDR3 sequences listed, around 48% are singletons. The specimen sequenced was CD4+ T cells from blood, cultured in vitro. These receptors originate from a human donor who had recovered from COVID-19. CDR3s include the opening cysteine and the closing phenylalanine or tryptophan. The order of the fields is V gene, J gene, D gene, clone size, CDR3 DNA, CDR3 protein. A D gene is named only where the DNA matches it firmly. Expanded clones are given a class, and other clones once, few, many or no size at all.

TRBV7-9	TRBJ1-1	TRBD1	few	TGTGCCAGCAGCCCCCGGGTTGGGCCAGGGGGACGCACTGAAGCTTTCTTT	CASSPRVGPGGRTEAFF
TRBV2	TRBJ2-3	NA	NA	TGTGCCAGCAACTACAGGGGGGGAAGCACAGATACGCAGTATTTT	CASNYRGGSTDTQYF
TRBV6-1	TRBJ1-2	NA	NA	TGTGCCAGCAGTGCGAGGGCACACGGCTACACCTTC	CASSARAHGYTF
TRBV7-8	TRBJ1-1	TRBD1	few	TGTGCCAGCAGCCCGGGACAGGGGAACACTGAAGCTTTCTTT	CASSPGQGNTEAFF
TRBV2	TRBJ2-2	NA	few	TGTGCCAGCAGGCGGGACGGAAACACCGGGGAGCTGTTTTTT	CASRRDGNTGELFF
TRBV6-5	TRBJ2-5	NA	NA	TGTGCCAGCAGTTACTCCTGGAGCCAAGAGACCCAGTACTTC	CASSYSWSQETQYF
TRBV5-8	TRBJ2-3	TRBD2	NA	TGTGCCAGCAGCTTGGGAACTAGCGGGAGTGTCGCAGATACGCAGTATTTT	CASSLGTSGSVADTQYF
TRBV7-9	TRBJ2-3	TRBD1	NA	TGTGCCAGCAGCAAGACAGGGTTAGCAGATACGCAGTATTTT	CASSKTGLADTQYF
TRBV15	TRBJ2-7	NA	NA	TGTGCCACCAGCAGAGAAGCGGTTCCCTACGAGCAGTACTTC	CATSREAVPYEQYF
TRBV14	TRBJ2-3	TRBD2	few	TGTGCCAGCAGCCAAGAATCGCTAGCGGGCCTACGCACAGATACGCAGTATTTT	CASSQESLAGLRTDTQYF
TRBV28	TRBJ1-1	TRBD1	NA	TGTGCCAGCAGTGCGGCCCCTAGGACAGGGGGTGCTTTCTTT	CASSAAPRTGGAFF
TRBV21-1	TRBJ2-1	NA	NA	TGTGCCAGGGAACAGGGGGAATCCTACAATGAGCAGTTCTTC	CAREQGESYNEQFF
TRBV27	TRBJ2-3	NA	NA	TGTGCCAGCAGTTTTTTGGGCGGACAGAGCACAGATACGCAGTATTTT	CASSFLGGQSTDTQYF
TRBV6-4	TRBJ2-3	NA	once	TGTGCCAGCAGTGACCTATTCACAGATACGCAGTATTTT	CASSDLFTDTQYF
TRBV11-3	TRBJ2-1	TRBD2	NA	TGTGCCAGCAGCCGTAGCGGGGGGAATGAGCAGTTCTTC	CASSRSGGNEQFF
TRBV7-2	TRBJ2-7	TRBD2	once	TGTGCCAGCAGCTCACGGACTAGCGGGAGTAGGTACGAGCAGTACTTC	CASSSRTSGSRYEQYF
TRBV3-1	TRBJ1-5	NA	NA	TGTGCCAGCAGCCAAGGAGGGCTAACAAATCAGCCCCAGCATTTT	CASSQGGLTNQPQHF
TRBV19	TRBJ1-1	NA	few	TGTGCCAGTAGTGTACAGGGATTCTACCTACCTAACACTGAAGCTTTCTTT	CASSVQGFYLPNTEAFF
TRBV10-1	TRBJ1-2	TRBD1	once	TGCGCCAGCAGTTTGGACAGGGGGGCTCCTTTCGCTAACTATGGCTACACCTTC	CASSLDRGAPFANYGYTF
TRBV19	TRBJ2-2	TRBD1	NA	TGTGCCAGTAGTAGGGACAGGGATTTCTCCGGGGAGCTGTTTTTT	CASSRDRDFSGELFF
TRBV2	TRBJ2-5	NA	NA	TGTGTCAGCAGTGGACAGGGAGGGCGAGAGACCCAGTACTTC	CVSSGQGGRETQYF
TRBV19	TRBJ1-5	TRBD1	few	TGTGCCAGTAGTATAGCTGTGGGACAGGTACCCTGGGGGCCCCAGCATTTT	CASSIAVGQVPWGPQHF
TRBV12-3/TRBV12-4	TRBJ2-2	NA	few	TGTGCCAGCAGTTATGGCCGGGGCACCGGGGAGCTGTTTTTT	CASSYGRGTGELFF
TRBV28	TRBJ1-2	NA	NA	TGTGCCAGCAGTTCTCACGGTGCCGGGACCCGGGGGGACGGCTACACCTTC	CASSSHGAGTRGDGYTF
TRBV27	TRBJ1-2	NA	few	TGTGCCAGCAGCCCCCGCACTCGGTACGGCTACACCTTC	CASSPRTRYGYTF
TRBV18	TRBJ2-3	TRBD1	once	TGTGCCAGCTCACCTGACAGGGCTAGCACAGATACGCAGTATTTT	CASSPDRASTDTQYF
TRBV5-1	TRBJ2-5	NA	NA	TGCGCCAGCAGCGTAAAGGACGGTCCGGGGGAGACCCAGTACTTC	CASSVKDGPGETQYF
TRBV20-1	TRBJ2-1	TRBD2	few	TGCAGTGCACTGCGGGGGGATGATCAGTTCTTC	CSALRGDDQFF
TRBV19	TRBJ2-2	TRBD2	few	TGTGCCAGTAGGCCCACCGGGACTAGGGGCGGGGAGCTGTTTTTT	CASRPTGTRGGELFF
TRBV27	TRBJ2-1	TRBD1	NA	TGTGCCATCTCCGGACAGGGAAACCACAATGAGCAGTTCTTC	CAISGQGNHNEQFF
TRBV20-1	TRBJ1-2	NA	few	TGCAGTGCTAGGGATACAGGGTACGGGGGCTACACCTTC	CSARDTGYGGYTF
TRBV6-4	TRBJ1-6	NA	NA	TGTGCCAGCAGTGAAGAGGCACTTAATTCACCCCTCCACTTT	CASSEEALNSPLHF
TRBV2	TRBJ1-5	NA	NA	TGTGCCAGCAGTGAATTCCAGGGAAGGGGGCCCCAGCATTTT	CASSEFQGRGPQHF
TRBV28	TRBJ1-2	TRBD1	NA	TGTGCCAGCAGTGTCCAGCTGGGACAGGGGGGCTATGGCTACACCTTC	CASSVQLGQGGYGYTF
TRBV28	TRBJ2-7	TRBD1	NA	TGTGCCAGCATACCGGGACAGGGGTACGAGCAGTACTTC	CASIPGQGYEQYF
TRBV5-1	TRBJ2-7	NA	few	TGCGCCAGCAGCTTGTCCGGACAGATCTCCTACGAGCAGTACTTC	CASSLSGQISYEQYF
TRBV28	TRBJ2-6	TRBD2	NA	TGTGCCAGCAGGGAATACCGACTAGCGGGAGCACTTCCCTCTGGGGCCAACGTCCTGACTTTC	CASREYRLAGALPSGANVLTF
TRBV6-5	TRBJ2-1	TRBD2	few	TGTGCCAGCAGTTACAAGTCTAGCGGGAGGTATGAGCAGTTCTTC	CASSYKSSGRYEQFF
TRBV12-3/TRBV12-4	TRBJ2-7	TRBD2	NA	TGTGCCAGCAGTTTATTGGCTAGCGGGGGGTACGAGCAGTACTTC	CASSLLASGGYEQYF
TRBV29-1	TRBJ2-3	NA	few	TGCAGCGTTGGGGATAGCTCGAGCACAGATACGCAGTATTTT	CSVGDSSSTDTQYF
TRBV28	TRBJ1-4	TRBD1	NA	TGTGCCAGCAGGGCGGGACAGGTCCACGACGAAAAACTGTTTTTT	CASRAGQVHDEKLFF
TRBV24-1	TRBJ2-5	NA	NA	TGTGCCACCAGTGATTTGCGGGGAGAGACCCAGTACTTC	CATSDLRGETQYF
TRBV12-3/TRBV12-4	TRBJ2-1	NA	NA	TGTGCCAGCAGTTTGGCAGCTAGTCCTGAGCAGTTCTTC	CASSLAASPEQFF
TRBV14	TRBJ1-5	NA	NA	TGTGCCAGCAGCCAAGACACCTATCAGCCCCAGCATTTT	CASSQDTYQPQHF
TRBV6-1	TRBJ1-3	NA	NA	TGTGCCAGCACCTCGACAGGAAACACCATATATTTT	CASTSTGNTIYF
TRBV28	TRBJ1-1	NA	NA	TGTGCCACCTCTGACCCGGGACATTTGAACACTGAAGCTTTCTTT	CATSDPGHLNTEAFF
TRBV27	TRBJ2-6	NA	NA	TGTGCCAGCAGTTTCAACGGGGCGTTGGGAGGACTTGGGGCCAACGTCCTGACTTTC	CASSFNGALGGLGANVLTF
TRBV11-2	TRBJ2-2	TRBD1	NA	TGTGCCAGCAGTTTACAGGGGTCAGGCACCGGGGAGCTGTTTTTT	CASSLQGSGTGELFF
TRBV20-1	TRBJ1-5	TRBD1	NA	TGCAGTGCTAGAGATTCCGGGACAGGGGGTACGTATTTTCAGCCCCAGCATTTT	CSARDSGTGGTYFQPQHF
TRBV5-4	TRBJ1-2	NA	few	TGTGCCAGCAGCTTGGATCCGGCCTCTAACTATGGCTACACCTTC	CASSLDPASNYGYTF
TRBV20-1	TRBJ2-7	TRBD1	NA	TGCAGTGCGGACCCGACAGGGGCCCTGGACGCGCAGTACTTC	CSADPTGALDAQYF
TRBV27	TRBJ1-2	NA	NA	TGTGCCAGCAGTTACGACAGGAGTTATGGCTACACCTTC	CASSYDRSYGYTF